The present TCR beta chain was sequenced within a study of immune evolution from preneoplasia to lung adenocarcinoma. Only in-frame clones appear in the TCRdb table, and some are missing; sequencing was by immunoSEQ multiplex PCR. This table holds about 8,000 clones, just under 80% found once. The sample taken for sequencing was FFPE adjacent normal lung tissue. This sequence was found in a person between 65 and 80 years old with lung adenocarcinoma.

The CDR3 is CASGWVQGLYGYTF. The CDR3 DNA reads as TGTGCCAGCGGATGGGTGCAGGGTTTATATGGCTACACCTTC. The J gene is TRBJ1-2, the V gene TRBV6-1, with D perhaps matching TRBD1 (5 bases). The V and J ends lost 8 bases and 5 bases respectively, with 18 bases between them. The CDR3 is 14 residues long. The germline V gene has CDR1 MNHNS and CDR2 SASEGT.